What follows are 6 T cell receptor beta chains derived from one specimen sequenced in a study of metastatic and nonmetastatic thyroid tumors. Patients had received no treatment of any kind before thyroid surgery. MiXCR re-clonotyped the PCR reads for TCRdb. The sample holds some 15,000 clones, 20% to 30% seen once. Sequencing was performed on adjacent normal tissue. These receptors all stem from a female donor with papillary thyroid cancer or a benign thyroid nodule (not recorded which). Some clones in this sample may be carry-over from other donors' samples.

V usage is TRBV6-2 or TRBV6-3 and J usage is TRBJ1-5, with 8 bases lining up with TRBD1. The V gene's germline CDR1 is MNHEY and CDR2 SVGEGT. This CDR3 contains 17 residues. J was trimmed by 0 bases and V by 6 bases; bases with no gene match: 10. Here the CDR3 reads CASSPDRGQYSNQPQHF. The DNA of the CDR3 is TGTGCCAGCAGCCCCGACAGGGGACAGTATAGCAATCAGCCCCAGCATTTT.

In its sample, this clone was seen a few times. V usage is TRBV28 and J usage is TRBJ1-5, with 7 bases aligning to TRBD1. Germline CDR1 is MDHEN and CDR2 is SYDVKM. This CDR3 region has 14 residues. J lost 0 bases, V lost 6 bases, and 2 bases had no gene match. In DNA form, the CDR3 reads TGTGCCAGCAGGGAGGGGGCTAGCAATCAGCCCCAGCATTTT. Encoded protein: CASREGASNQPQHF.

This sequence joins TRBV20-1 and TRBJ2-1; D unclear. The CDR3 has 14 amino acids. Germline-derived CDR1 and CDR2 are DFQATT and SNEGSKA (reference sequence). V was clipped by 3 bases and J by 4 bases, with 13 bases between them. CDR3 coding DNA: TGCAGTGCTAGTAGTAGGGTGGTGTACAATGAGCAGTTCTTC. Its translation: CSASSRVVYNEQFF.

The chain couples TRBV7-8 to TRBJ1-2; unclear D gene. The CDR3 has 17 amino acids. The germline CDR1 and CDR2 sequences are SGHVS and FQNEAQ. Trimming shortened V by 5 bases and J by 0 bases, and 19 bases separated the two germline ends. The CDR3 DNA follows: TGTGCCAGCAGCCCGAGGGCTAGGCCAAGGGCTAACTATGGCTACACCTTC. Encoded protein: CASSPRARPRANYGYTF. Drawing the rest from reference TRBV7-8 and TRBJ1-2, the complete variable domain is GAGVSQSPRYKVAKRGQDVALRCDPISGHVSLFWYQQALGQGPEFLTYFQNEAQLDKSGLPSDRFFAERPEGSVSTLKIQRTQQEDSAVYLCASSPRARPRANYGYTFGSGTRLTVV.

This rearrangement joins TRBV11-2 to TRBJ2-7; TRBD2 matches at 9 bases. The V gene's germline CDR1 is SGHAT and CDR2 FQNNGV. This CDR3 region has 13 residues. Trimming cost V 5 bases and J 5 bases; bases outside gene matches: 4. The CDR3 region has the DNA TGTGCCAGCAGCGGGACTAGCAGCGACGAGCAGTACTTC. Translation: CASSGTSSDEQYF.

V is TRBV15 and J is TRBJ2-7, with D perhaps TRBD1 or TRBD2 (5 bases each). The CDR3 sequence is 15 residues long. V lost 6 bases to trimming and J lost 1 base, with 16 bases between them. Germline CDR1 LNHNV, CDR2 YYDKDF (reference sequence). The CDR3, as DNA: TGTGCCACCAGTGCTAACCGGGACGGGTCCTACGAGCAGTACTTC. Protein sequence: CATSANRDGSYEQYF.